These 2 T cell receptor beta chains originate from one sample sequenced in a study of shared clonotypes between healthy human individuals. The data were produced by immunoSEQ multiplex PCR, yet TCRdb's version contains in-frame clones alone and is incomplete. This table holds 600,000 to 750,000 clones, about 90% found once. Source material: memory CD8+ T cells from PBMCs. Subset reported: CD45RO+ cells pooled with CCR7-negative TemRA cells. The receptor source for this set is a man aged 18-30 years in good health. Some clones in this sample may be carry-over from other donors' samples.

The CDR3 sequence: CASSPTQPGHPQFAGNTIYF. The CDR3 DNA reads as TGTGCCAGCAGCCCGACTCAACCGGGACATCCTCAATTTGCTGGAAACACCATATATTTT. This sequence joins TRBV4-2 and TRBJ1-3, with TRBD1 as a possible D gene (6 bases). CDR1 and CDR2 (germline): LGHNA, YNFKEQ. Trimming removed 4 bases from V and 2 bases from J, with 27 bases in between. This CDR3 has 20 amino acids.

This chain's CDR3 is CSVETPTGLHSYEQYF. CDR3 nucleotides: TGCAGCGTTGAAACCCCGACAGGGTTACACTCCTACGAGCAGTACTTC. The V call is TRBV29-1, the J call TRBJ2-7; TRBD1 matches 7 bases. Germline assignment: CDR1 SQVTM and CDR2 ANQGSEA. After removal of 2 bases from V and 0 bases from J, the junction contained 10 bases not matched to a gene. The CDR3 is made up of 16 amino acids.